The present T cell receptor beta chain was sequenced within a study of glioma-infiltrating T cells after dendritic cell vaccination. Only in-frame clones appear in the TCRdb table, and some are missing; sequencing was by immunoSEQ multiplex PCR. Here the sample spans 100,000 or so clones, under 90% being singletons. The CDR3 is 16 amino acids. In germline, CDR1 is SEHNR, CDR2 FQNEAQ (reference sequence). Losses at the gene ends were 2 bases for V and 4 bases for J; bases not matched to a gene: 9. Material: blood, obtained before dendritic cell vaccination. J is TRBJ1-2 and V is TRBV7-9; 8 nucleotides agree with TRBD1. The origin of this receptor is a human donor with glioblastoma. This chain's CDR3 is CASSLQQGVPLYGYTF. In DNA form, the CDR3 reads TGTGCCAGCAGCTTACAACAGGGGGTCCCCCTCTATGGCTACACCTTC.